This T cell receptor (beta chain) was found in a study of cytomegalovirus exposure and HLA in healthy donors. Vbeta (60) and Jbeta (13) primers were used in the PCR. Sequencing was performed with immunoSEQ multiplex PCR; in TCRdb, only in-frame clones are kept and a portion is missing. The repertoire holds some 130,000 clones, with 80% as singletons. This receptor was obtained from a male donor in good health and CMV-seropositive. Sequences were obtained from PBMCs.

CDR3 sequence: CASSPYPPDFSSTDTQYF. CDR3 nucleotides: TGTGCCAGCAGCCCATACCCACCGGACTTCTCTAGCACAGATACGCAGTATTTT. V usage is TRBV9 and J usage is TRBJ2-3, with D perhaps matching TRBD2 (5 bases). Between the trimmed V and J ends, which lost 4 bases and 0 bases, there was a span of 21 bases. CDR1 SGDLS and CDR2 YYNGEE come from the germline V gene. The CDR3 totals 18 residues.